A selection of T cell receptor beta chains follows, all from one sample in a study of T cell changes during pregnancy in multiple sclerosis. The data were produced by immunoSEQ multiplex PCR, yet TCRdb's version contains in-frame clones alone and is incomplete. The table records tens of thousands of clones, just over 90% of them present only once. The sample in question was peripheral blood, obtained before pregnancy. The receptors shown here come from a female donor with multiple sclerosis, enrolled in a pregnancy study. Both conserved end residues are part of each CDR3. The order of the fields is CDR3 length, D gene, J gene, V gene, clone size, CDR3 protein, CDR3 DNA. A D gene is named only where the DNA matches it firmly. Clone size is stated in some rows and not others, as once, few, many or a class when expanded.

len: 14
d_gene: TRBD1
j_gene: TRBJ2-7
v_gene: TRBV6-6
abundance: -
CDR3aa: CASSLGQGLDEQYF
CDR3nt: TGTGCCAGCAGTCTCGGACAGGGTTTGGACGAGCAGTACTTC

len: 14
d_gene: -
j_gene: TRBJ2-4
v_gene: TRBV29-1
abundance: -
CDR3aa: CSVGSGPRENIQYF
CDR3nt: TGCAGCGTTGGGAGCGGGCCTAGGGAAAACATTCAGTACTTC

len: 13
d_gene: -
j_gene: TRBJ2-5
v_gene: TRBV18
abundance: -
CDR3aa: CASSPRELETQYF
CDR3nt: TGTGCCAGCTCCCCTCGGGAGTTGGAGACCCAGTACTTC

len: 16
d_gene: -
j_gene: TRBJ1-5
v_gene: TRBV21-1
abundance: -
CDR3aa: CASSKLGGSWDQPQHF
CDR3nt: TGTGCCAGCAGCAAATTGGGGGGGAGTTGGGATCAGCCCCAGCATTTT

len: 13
d_gene: -
j_gene: TRBJ2-7
v_gene: TRBV9
abundance: once
CDR3aa: CASSVAPGNEQYF
CDR3nt: TGTGCCAGCAGCGTAGCGCCCGGGAACGAGCAGTACTTC

len: 17
d_gene: -
j_gene: TRBJ2-1
v_gene: TRBV7-9
abundance: -
CDR3aa: CASSPQERRVPYNEQFF
CDR3nt: TGTGCCAGCAGCCCTCAGGAGCGGAGGGTACCCTACAATGAGCAGTTCTTC

len: 15
d_gene: TRBD1
j_gene: TRBJ2-1
v_gene: TRBV4-1
abundance: -
CDR3aa: CASSLERTGWNEQFF
CDR3nt: TGCGCCAGCAGCTTAGAACGGACAGGGTGGAATGAGCAGTTCTTC

len: 17
d_gene: TRBD1
j_gene: TRBJ2-5
v_gene: TRBV5-1
abundance: -
CDR3aa: CASSLEGFDRGSGTQYF
CDR3nt: TGCGCCAGCAGCTTGGAAGGTTTTGACAGGGGTAGCGGGACCCAGTACTTC

len: 18
d_gene: TRBD2
j_gene: TRBJ2-1
v_gene: TRBV29-1
abundance: -
CDR3aa: CSASLGTSGSSSYNEQFF
CDR3nt: TGCAGCGCCTCCTTGGGGACTAGCGGGAGTTCTTCCTACAATGAGCAGTTCTTC

len: 14
d_gene: TRBD2
j_gene: TRBJ2-1
v_gene: TRBV5-1
abundance: -
CDR3aa: CASSFTGGNNEQFF
CDR3nt: TGCGCCAGCAGCTTCACGGGAGGAAACAATGAGCAGTTCTTC

len: 17
d_gene: TRBD1
j_gene: TRBJ2-7
v_gene: TRBV7-6
abundance: -
CDR3aa: CASSPEGSGTGTYEQYF
CDR3nt: TGTGCCAGCAGCCCAGAAGGGAGTGGGACAGGTACTTACGAGCAGTACTTC

len: 16
d_gene: -
j_gene: TRBJ1-5
v_gene: TRBV25-1
abundance: -
CDR3aa: CASSGPGGFSNQPQHF
CDR3nt: TGTGCCAGCAGTGGGCCGGGGGGGTTCAGCAATCAGCCCCAGCATTTT

len: 14
d_gene: -
j_gene: TRBJ1-3
v_gene: TRBV6-5
abundance: -
CDR3aa: CASSYSNRGNTIYF
CDR3nt: TGTGCCAGCAGTTACTCGAACAGGGGAAACACCATATATTTT

len: 17
d_gene: TRBD2
j_gene: TRBJ2-3
v_gene: TRBV7-2
abundance: -
CDR3aa: CASSLAGVLAGPDTQYF
CDR3nt: TGTGCCAGCAGCTTAGCGGGGGTCCTAGCGGGACCAGATACGCAGTATTTT

len: 14
d_gene: -
j_gene: TRBJ2-7
v_gene: TRBV28
abundance: -
CDR3aa: CASREQGFDYEQYF
CDR3nt: TGTGCCAGCAGGGAACAGGGATTCGACTACGAGCAGTACTTC

len: 13
d_gene: -
j_gene: TRBJ2-5
v_gene: TRBV4-2
abundance: -
CDR3aa: CASSQERGETQYF
CDR3nt: TGTGCCAGCAGCCAAGAAAGAGGTGAGACCCAGTACTTC

len: 16
d_gene: -
j_gene: TRBJ2-1
v_gene: TRBV9
abundance: -
CDR3aa: CASSAAAGTGVSEQFF
CDR3nt: TGTGCCAGCAGCGCCGCCGCCGGGACGGGGGTTAGTGAGCAGTTCTTC

len: 16
d_gene: TRBD1
j_gene: TRBJ2-2
v_gene: TRBV19
abundance: -
CDR3aa: CASSPGRGRYTGELFF
CDR3nt: TGTGCCAGTAGTCCAGGCAGGGGGCGGTACACCGGGGAGCTGTTTTTT

len: 14
d_gene: -
j_gene: TRBJ2-7
v_gene: TRBV9
abundance: -
CDR3aa: CASSPGTGTYEQYF
CDR3nt: TGTGCCAGCAGCCCAGGGACTGGAACCTACGAGCAGTACTTC

len: 15
d_gene: -
j_gene: TRBJ2-2
v_gene: TRBV9
abundance: once
CDR3aa: CASSVGALGTGELFF
CDR3nt: TGTGCCAGCAGCGTAGGGGCGTTGGGCACCGGGGAGCTGTTTTTT

len: 19
d_gene: TRBD1
j_gene: TRBJ1-1
v_gene: TRBV7-3
abundance: -
CDR3aa: CASSSQPGDREESWTEAFF
CDR3nt: TGTGCCAGCAGCTCACAACCTGGGGACAGGGAGGAGAGTTGGACTGAAGCTTTCTTT

len: 17
d_gene: TRBD2
j_gene: TRBJ2-2
v_gene: TRBV7-8
abundance: -
CDR3aa: CASSSLASGRATGELFF
CDR3nt: TGTGCCAGCAGCTCCCTGGCTAGCGGGAGGGCGACCGGGGAGCTGTTTTTT

len: 13
d_gene: TRBD1
j_gene: TRBJ1-5
v_gene: TRBV7-9
abundance: -
CDR3aa: CASSAGQHQPQHF
CDR3nt: TGTGCCAGCAGCGCGGGACAGCATCAGCCCCAGCATTTT

len: 13
d_gene: -
j_gene: TRBJ1-4
v_gene: TRBV5-4
abundance: -
CDR3aa: CASSFQGLEKLFF
CDR3nt: TGTGCCAGCAGCTTTCAGGGGCTGGAAAAACTGTTTTTT

len: 16
d_gene: -
j_gene: TRBJ2-5
v_gene: TRBV7-3
abundance: once
CDR3aa: CASSLRPTGRLETQYF
CDR3nt: TGTGCCAGCAGCCTACGGCCGACAGGGAGGTTAGAGACCCAGTACTTC

len: 17
d_gene: TRBD2
j_gene: TRBJ2-1
v_gene: TRBV7-7
abundance: -
CDR3aa: CASSPTTSGIGYNEQFF
CDR3nt: TGTGCTAGCAGCCCAACAACTAGCGGGATTGGGTACAATGAGCAGTTCTTC

len: 15
d_gene: -
j_gene: TRBJ1-3
v_gene: TRBV18
abundance: -
CDR3aa: CASSPPQNSGNTIYF
CDR3nt: TGTGCCAGCTCACCCCCACAGAACTCTGGAAACACCATATATTTT

len: 13
d_gene: -
j_gene: TRBJ2-7
v_gene: TRBV6-5
abundance: -
CDR3aa: CASIPPGSYEQYF
CDR3nt: TGTGCCAGCATTCCCCCGGGCTCCTACGAGCAGTACTTC

len: 14
d_gene: -
j_gene: TRBJ2-1
v_gene: TRBV19
abundance: -
CDR3aa: CASSIRRFYNEQFF
CDR3nt: TGTGCCAGTAGTATCCGTCGGTTCTACAATGAGCAGTTCTTC

len: 16
d_gene: TRBD1
j_gene: TRBJ1-5
v_gene: TRBV19
abundance: -
CDR3aa: CASSTQQGARGQPQHF
CDR3nt: TGTGCCAGTAGTACTCAACAGGGGGCGAGGGGTCAGCCCCAGCATTTT

len: 12
d_gene: -
j_gene: TRBJ2-2
v_gene: TRBV5-1
abundance: -
CDR3aa: CASSEDTGELFF
CDR3nt: TGCGCCAGCTCGGAGGACACCGGGGAGCTGTTTTTT

len: 14
d_gene: TRBD2
j_gene: TRBJ2-5
v_gene: TRBV10-3
abundance: -
CDR3aa: CAISEPSREETQYF
CDR3nt: TGTGCCATCAGTGAGCCCTCGCGGGAGGAGACCCAGTACTTC

len: 15
d_gene: TRBD2
j_gene: TRBJ2-1
v_gene: TRBV4-2
abundance: once
CDR3aa: CASSQDRTSGGEQFF
CDR3nt: TGTGCCAGCAGCCAAGATAGGACTAGCGGTGGAGAGCAGTTCTTC

len: 15
d_gene: TRBD2
j_gene: TRBJ2-7
v_gene: TRBV6-5
abundance: -
CDR3aa: CASSYLGGSSYEQYF
CDR3nt: TGTGCCAGCAGTTATTTGGGAGGGAGCTCCTACGAGCAGTACTTC

len: 14
d_gene: TRBD1
j_gene: TRBJ2-1
v_gene: TRBV2
abundance: -
CDR3aa: CASRSGQGDNEQFF
CDR3nt: TGTGCCAGCAGGTCGGGACAGGGGGACAATGAGCAGTTCTTC

len: 17
d_gene: TRBD2
j_gene: TRBJ2-1
v_gene: TRBV7-8
abundance: -
CDR3aa: CASSGQSLAGAYNEQFF
CDR3nt: TGTGCCAGCAGCGGACAGAGTCTAGCGGGAGCTTACAATGAGCAGTTCTTC

len: 14
d_gene: TRBD1
j_gene: TRBJ2-7
v_gene: TRBV2
abundance: -
CDR3aa: CASSWDRSSYEQYF
CDR3nt: TGTGCCAGCAGTTGGGACAGGAGCTCCTACGAGCAGTACTTC

len: 16
d_gene: -
j_gene: TRBJ1-5
v_gene: TRBV19
abundance: -
CDR3aa: CASSIKQGGGDQPQHF
CDR3nt: TGTGCCAGTAGTATCAAACAGGGTGGCGGCGATCAGCCCCAGCATTTT

len: 15
d_gene: TRBD1
j_gene: TRBJ2-3
v_gene: TRBV6-5
abundance: -
CDR3aa: CASTPGGGWTDTQYF
CDR3nt: TGTGCCAGCACCCCAGGGGGCGGTTGGACAGATACGCAGTATTTT

len: 13
d_gene: -
j_gene: TRBJ2-1
v_gene: TRBV9
abundance: -
CDR3aa: CASSAYSTNEQFF
CDR3nt: TGTGCCAGCAGCGCCTATTCTACCAATGAGCAGTTCTTC

len: 17
d_gene: -
j_gene: TRBJ2-7
v_gene: TRBV7-6
abundance: -
CDR3aa: CASSLASAGGTSYEQYF
CDR3nt: TGTGCCAGCAGCTTAGCCTCCGCTGGGGGGACTTCCTACGAGCAGTACTTC

len: 11
d_gene: -
j_gene: TRBJ2-7
v_gene: TRBV29-1
abundance: -
CDR3aa: CSVQESYEQYF
CDR3nt: TGCAGCGTACAGGAGAGCTACGAGCAGTACTTC

len: 19
d_gene: TRBD2
j_gene: TRBJ2-1
v_gene: TRBV27
abundance: -
CDR3aa: CACSNLGLAGGKGYNEQFF
CDR3nt: TGTGCCTGCAGCAATTTGGGGCTAGCGGGAGGGAAGGGCTACAATGAGCAGTTCTTC

len: 16
d_gene: TRBD1
j_gene: TRBJ1-5
v_gene: TRBV19
abundance: -
CDR3aa: CASRAGTVFRNQPQHF
CDR3nt: TGTGCCAGTAGGGCCGGGACAGTCTTTCGGAATCAGCCCCAGCATTTT

len: 15
d_gene: -
j_gene: TRBJ2-1
v_gene: TRBV18
abundance: -
CDR3aa: CASSPAGKTYNEQFF
CDR3nt: TGTGCCAGCTCACCAGCAGGGAAGACCTACAATGAGCAGTTCTTC

len: 15
d_gene: TRBD1
j_gene: TRBJ2-2
v_gene: TRBV5-6
abundance: -
CDR3aa: CASSFGQGDTGELFF
CDR3nt: TGTGCCAGCAGCTTTGGGCAGGGGGACACCGGGGAGCTGTTTTTT

len: 13
d_gene: -
j_gene: TRBJ2-7
v_gene: TRBV29-1
abundance: -
CDR3aa: CSVENESGHEQYF
CDR3nt: TGCAGCGTTGAAAATGAGTCTGGGCACGAGCAGTACTTC

len: 13
d_gene: -
j_gene: TRBJ1-1
v_gene: TRBV2
abundance: once
CDR3aa: CASSGQAGTEAFF
CDR3nt: TGTGCCAGCAGTGGGCAGGCGGGGACTGAAGCTTTCTTT

len: 16
d_gene: TRBD2
j_gene: TRBJ2-1
v_gene: TRBV4-2
abundance: once
CDR3aa: CASSQVASGRANEQFF
CDR3nt: TGTGCCAGCAGCCAAGTGGCTAGCGGGAGGGCCAATGAGCAGTTCTTC

len: 15
d_gene: TRBD1
j_gene: TRBJ1-1
v_gene: TRBV6-5
abundance: -
CDR3aa: CASSYSRQGNTEAFF
CDR3nt: TGTGCCAGCAGTTACTCGAGACAGGGGAACACTGAAGCTTTCTTT

len: 16
d_gene: -
j_gene: TRBJ1-5
v_gene: TRBV2
abundance: -
CDR3aa: CASSVRDSRPNQPQHF
CDR3nt: TGTGCCAGCAGTGTCAGGGACTCAAGACCGAATCAGCCCCAGCATTTT

len: 13
d_gene: TRBD2
j_gene: TRBJ2-5
v_gene: TRBV18
abundance: -
CDR3aa: CASSPLAEETQYF
CDR3nt: TGTGCCAGCTCCCCACTAGCGGAAGAGACCCAGTACTTC

len: 18
d_gene: TRBD1
j_gene: TRBJ1-4
v_gene: TRBV5-1
abundance: -
CDR3aa: CASSLGTGDMATNEKLFF
CDR3nt: TGCGCCAGCAGCTTGGGGACAGGGGATATGGCAACTAATGAAAAACTGTTTTTT

len: 18
d_gene: TRBD2
j_gene: TRBJ2-2
v_gene: TRBV19
abundance: -
CDR3aa: CASSIGSTSGRFGGELFF
CDR3nt: TGTGCCAGTAGTATAGGATCGACTAGCGGGAGATTCGGCGGGGAGCTGTTTTTT

len: 15
d_gene: TRBD1
j_gene: TRBJ2-7
v_gene: TRBV6-1
abundance: -
CDR3aa: CASSEVPRQGAPRCF
CDR3nt: TGTGCCAGCAGTGAAGTCCCACGGCAGGGGGCGCCTCGTTGCTTC

len: 14
d_gene: TRBD1
j_gene: TRBJ2-7
v_gene: TRBV28
abundance: -
CDR3aa: CASKSWGQGGEQYF
CDR3nt: TGTGCCAGCAAATCCTGGGGACAGGGAGGTGAGCAGTACTTC

len: 14
d_gene: TRBD1
j_gene: TRBJ1-2
v_gene: TRBV7-6
abundance: -
CDR3aa: CASSQGQGNYGYTF
CDR3nt: TGTGCCAGCAGCCAGGGACAGGGAAACTATGGCTACACCTTC

len: 12
d_gene: -
j_gene: TRBJ2-1
v_gene: TRBV18
abundance: once
CDR3aa: CASSPGDNEQFF
CDR3nt: TGTGCCAGCTCACCCGGGGACAATGAGCAGTTCTTC

len: 14
d_gene: TRBD2
j_gene: TRBJ2-3
v_gene: TRBV5-6
abundance: -
CDR3aa: CASRQAGEADTQYF
CDR3nt: TGTGCCAGCAGGCAAGCGGGAGAGGCAGATACGCAGTATTTT